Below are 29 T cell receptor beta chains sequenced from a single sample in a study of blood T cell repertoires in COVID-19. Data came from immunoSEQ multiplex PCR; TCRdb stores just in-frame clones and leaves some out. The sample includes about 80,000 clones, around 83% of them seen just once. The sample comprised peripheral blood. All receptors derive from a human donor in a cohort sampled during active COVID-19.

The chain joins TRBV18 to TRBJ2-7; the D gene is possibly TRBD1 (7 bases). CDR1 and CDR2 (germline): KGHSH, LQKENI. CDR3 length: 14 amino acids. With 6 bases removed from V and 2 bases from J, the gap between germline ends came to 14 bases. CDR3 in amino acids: CASSDYRGPYEQYF. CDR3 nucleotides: TGTGCCAGCTCGGACTACAGGGGTCCCTACGAGCAGTACTTC.

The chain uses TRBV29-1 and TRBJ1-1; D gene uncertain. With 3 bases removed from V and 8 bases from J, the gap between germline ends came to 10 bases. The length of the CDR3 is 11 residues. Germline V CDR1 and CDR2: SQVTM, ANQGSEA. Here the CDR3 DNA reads TGCAGCGTTGAGAGTAAACAGGAAGCTTTCTTT. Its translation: CSVESKQEAFF.

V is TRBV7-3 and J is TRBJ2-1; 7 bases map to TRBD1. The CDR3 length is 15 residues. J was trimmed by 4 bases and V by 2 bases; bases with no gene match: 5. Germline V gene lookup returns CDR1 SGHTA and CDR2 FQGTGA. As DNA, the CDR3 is TGTGCCAGCAGCTTAGAGGGGGCCTCGTACAATGAGCAGTTCTTC. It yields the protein CASSLEGASYNEQFF. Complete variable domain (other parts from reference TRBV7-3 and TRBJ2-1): GAGVSQTPSNKVTEKGKYVELRCDPISGHTALYWYRQSLGQGPEFLIYFQGTGAADDSGLPNDRFFAVRPEGSVSTLKIQRTERGDSAVYLCASSLEGASYNEQFFGPGTRLTVL.

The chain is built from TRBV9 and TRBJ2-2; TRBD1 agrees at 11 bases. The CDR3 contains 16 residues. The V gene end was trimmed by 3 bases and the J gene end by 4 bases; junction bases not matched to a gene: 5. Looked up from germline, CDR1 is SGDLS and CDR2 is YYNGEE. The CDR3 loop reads CASSASGTGGTGELFF. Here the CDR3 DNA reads TGTGCCAGCAGCGCCTCCGGGACAGGGGGCACCGGGGAGCTGTTTTTT.

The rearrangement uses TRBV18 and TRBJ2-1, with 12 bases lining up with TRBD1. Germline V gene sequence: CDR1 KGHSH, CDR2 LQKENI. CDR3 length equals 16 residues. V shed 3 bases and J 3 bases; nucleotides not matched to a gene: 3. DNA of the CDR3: TGTGCCAGCTCACCGGGGACAGGGGGCCTCTACAATGAGCAGTTCTTC. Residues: CASSPGTGGLYNEQFF. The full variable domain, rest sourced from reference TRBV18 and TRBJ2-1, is NAGVMQNPRHLVRRRGQEARLRCSPMKGHSHVYWYRQLPEEGLKFMVYLQKENIIDESGMPKERFSAEFPKEGPSILRIQQVVRGDSAAYFCASSPGTGGLYNEQFFGPGTRLTVL.

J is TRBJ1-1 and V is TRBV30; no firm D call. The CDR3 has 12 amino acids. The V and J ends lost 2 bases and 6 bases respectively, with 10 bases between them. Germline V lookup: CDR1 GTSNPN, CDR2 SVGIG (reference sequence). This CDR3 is CAWSRRGSEAFF. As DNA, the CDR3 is TGTGCCTGGAGTCGTCGAGGGTCTGAAGCTTTCTTT. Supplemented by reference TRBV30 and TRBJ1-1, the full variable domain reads SQTIHQWPATLVQPVGSPLSLECTVEGTSNPNLYWYRQAAGRGLQLLFYSVGIGQISSEVPQNLSASRPQDRQFILSSKKLLLSDSGFYLCAWSRRGSEAFFGQGTRLTVV.

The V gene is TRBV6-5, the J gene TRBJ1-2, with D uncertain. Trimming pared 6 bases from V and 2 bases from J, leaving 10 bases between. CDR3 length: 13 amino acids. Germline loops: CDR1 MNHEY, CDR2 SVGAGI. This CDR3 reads CASSVGANYGYTF. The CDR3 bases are TGTGCCAGCAGCGTCGGAGCCAACTATGGCTACACCTTC.

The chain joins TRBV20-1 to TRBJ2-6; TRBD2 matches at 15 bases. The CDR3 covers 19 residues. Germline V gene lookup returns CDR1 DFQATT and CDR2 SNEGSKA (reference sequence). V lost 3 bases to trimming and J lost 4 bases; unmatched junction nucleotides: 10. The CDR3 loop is CSASVYGLAGGPGANVLTF. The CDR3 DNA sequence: TGCAGTGCTAGTGTTTACGGACTAGCGGGAGGGCCCGGGGCCAACGTCCTGACTTTC.

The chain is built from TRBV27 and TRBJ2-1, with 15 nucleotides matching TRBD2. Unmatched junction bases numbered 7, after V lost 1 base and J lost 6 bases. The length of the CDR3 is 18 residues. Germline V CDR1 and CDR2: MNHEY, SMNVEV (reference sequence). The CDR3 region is CASSLLGLAGGRPNEQFF. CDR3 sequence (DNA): TGTGCCAGCAGTTTATTGGGACTAGCGGGGGGAAGGCCCAATGAGCAGTTCTTC.

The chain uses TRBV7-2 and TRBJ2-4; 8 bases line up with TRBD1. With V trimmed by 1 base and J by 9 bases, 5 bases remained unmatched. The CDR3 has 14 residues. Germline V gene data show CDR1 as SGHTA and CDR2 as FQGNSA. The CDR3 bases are TGTGCCAGCAGCTTAGGCCAGGGGGCCGGCATTCAGTACTTC. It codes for CASSLGQGAGIQYF.

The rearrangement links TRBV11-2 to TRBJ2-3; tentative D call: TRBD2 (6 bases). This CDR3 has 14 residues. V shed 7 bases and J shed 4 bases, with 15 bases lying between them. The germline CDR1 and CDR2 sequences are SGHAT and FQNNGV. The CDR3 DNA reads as TGTGCCAGCAAAGATCTAGCGCAATCAGATACGCAGTATTTT. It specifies CASKDLAQSDTQYF.

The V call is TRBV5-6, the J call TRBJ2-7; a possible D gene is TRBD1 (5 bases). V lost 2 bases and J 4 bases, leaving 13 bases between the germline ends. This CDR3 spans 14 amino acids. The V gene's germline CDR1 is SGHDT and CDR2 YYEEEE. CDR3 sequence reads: CASSFDRYSYEQYF. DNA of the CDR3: TGTGCCAGCAGCTTTGACAGATACTCTTACGAGCAGTACTTC.

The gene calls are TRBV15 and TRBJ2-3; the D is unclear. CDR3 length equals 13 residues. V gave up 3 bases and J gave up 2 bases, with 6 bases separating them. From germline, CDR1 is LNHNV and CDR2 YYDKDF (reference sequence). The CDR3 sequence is CATSSTYTDTQYF. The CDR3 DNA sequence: TGTGCCACCAGCAGCACCTACACAGATACGCAGTATTTT.

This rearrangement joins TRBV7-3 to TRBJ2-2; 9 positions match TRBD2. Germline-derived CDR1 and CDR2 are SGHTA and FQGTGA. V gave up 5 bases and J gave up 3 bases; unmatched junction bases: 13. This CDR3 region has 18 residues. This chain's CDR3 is CASSGGPGSSGDTGELFF. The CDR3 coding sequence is TGTGCCAGCAGCGGGGGTCCTGGGTCTAGCGGGGACACCGGGGAGCTGTTTTTT.

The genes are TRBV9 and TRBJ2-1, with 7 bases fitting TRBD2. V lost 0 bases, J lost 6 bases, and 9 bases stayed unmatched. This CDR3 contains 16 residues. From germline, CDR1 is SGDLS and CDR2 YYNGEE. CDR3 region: CASSVDEAGRVNEQFF. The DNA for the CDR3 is TGTGCCAGCAGCGTAGATGAGGCAGGGAGGGTCAATGAGCAGTTCTTC.

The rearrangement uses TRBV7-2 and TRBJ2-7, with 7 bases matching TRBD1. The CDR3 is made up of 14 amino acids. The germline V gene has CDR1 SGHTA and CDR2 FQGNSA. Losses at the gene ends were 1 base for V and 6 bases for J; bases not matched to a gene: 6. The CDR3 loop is CASSLGGDRAEQYF. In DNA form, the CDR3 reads TGTGCCAGCAGCTTAGGGGGTGACAGGGCCGAGCAGTACTTC.

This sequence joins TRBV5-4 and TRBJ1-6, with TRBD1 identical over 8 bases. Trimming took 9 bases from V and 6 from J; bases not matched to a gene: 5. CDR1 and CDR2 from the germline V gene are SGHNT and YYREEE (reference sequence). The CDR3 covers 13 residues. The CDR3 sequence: CATRGQSNSPLHF. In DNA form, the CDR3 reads TGTGCCACCAGGGGGCAGAGTAATTCACCCCTCCACTTT.

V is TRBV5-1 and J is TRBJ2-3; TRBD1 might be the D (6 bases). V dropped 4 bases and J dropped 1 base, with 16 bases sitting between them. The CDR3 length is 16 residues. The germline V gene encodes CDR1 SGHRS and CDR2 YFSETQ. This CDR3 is CASSAGRGTGTDTQYF. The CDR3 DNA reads TGCGCCAGCAGCGCCGGAAGGGGGACGGGCACAGATACGCAGTATTTT.

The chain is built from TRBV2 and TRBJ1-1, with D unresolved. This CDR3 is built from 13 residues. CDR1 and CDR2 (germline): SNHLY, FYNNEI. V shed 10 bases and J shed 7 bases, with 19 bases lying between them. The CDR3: CATPARGSDEAFF. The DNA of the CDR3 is TGTGCCACCCCCGCTAGAGGAAGTGATGAAGCTTTCTTT.

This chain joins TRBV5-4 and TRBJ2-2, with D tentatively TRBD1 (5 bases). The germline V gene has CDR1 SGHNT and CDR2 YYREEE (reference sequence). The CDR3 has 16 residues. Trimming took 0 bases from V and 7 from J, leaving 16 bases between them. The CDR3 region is CASSLAGQLQGGELFF. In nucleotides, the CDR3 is TGTGCCAGCAGCTTGGCTGGGCAACTCCAGGGCGGGGAGCTGTTTTTT.

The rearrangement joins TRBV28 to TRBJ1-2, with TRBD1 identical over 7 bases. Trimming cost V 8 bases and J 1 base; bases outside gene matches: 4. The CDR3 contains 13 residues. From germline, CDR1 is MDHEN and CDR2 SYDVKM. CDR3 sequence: CASWDRINYGYTF. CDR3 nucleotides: TGTGCCAGCTGGGACAGAATTAACTATGGCTACACCTTC.

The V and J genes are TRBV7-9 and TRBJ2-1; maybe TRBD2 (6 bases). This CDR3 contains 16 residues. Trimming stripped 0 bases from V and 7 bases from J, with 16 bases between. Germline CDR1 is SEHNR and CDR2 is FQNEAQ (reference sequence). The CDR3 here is CASSLAETRVPNEQFF. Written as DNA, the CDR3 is TGTGCCAGCAGCTTAGCGGAGACTAGGGTCCCAAATGAGCAGTTCTTC.

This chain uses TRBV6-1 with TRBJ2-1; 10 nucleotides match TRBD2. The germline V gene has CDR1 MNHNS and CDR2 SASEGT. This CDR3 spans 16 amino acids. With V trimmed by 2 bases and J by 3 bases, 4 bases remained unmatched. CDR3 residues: CASSESGGAVYNEQFF. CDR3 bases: TGTGCCAGCAGTGAAAGCGGGGGGGCTGTCTACAATGAGCAGTTCTTC.

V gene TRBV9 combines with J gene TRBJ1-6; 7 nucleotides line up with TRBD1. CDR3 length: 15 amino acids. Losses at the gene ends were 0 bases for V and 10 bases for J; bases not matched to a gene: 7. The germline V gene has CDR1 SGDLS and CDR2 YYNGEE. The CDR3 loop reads CASSVGGTAGSPLHF. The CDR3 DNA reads TGTGCCAGCAGCGTAGGGGGGACAGCAGGGTCACCCCTCCACTTT.

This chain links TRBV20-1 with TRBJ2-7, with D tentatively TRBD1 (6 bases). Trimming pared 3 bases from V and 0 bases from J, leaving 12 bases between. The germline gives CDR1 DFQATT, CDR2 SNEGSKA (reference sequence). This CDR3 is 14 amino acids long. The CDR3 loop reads CSASPGATSYEQYF. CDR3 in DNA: TGCAGTGCTAGTCCAGGGGCCACCTCCTACGAGCAGTACTTC.

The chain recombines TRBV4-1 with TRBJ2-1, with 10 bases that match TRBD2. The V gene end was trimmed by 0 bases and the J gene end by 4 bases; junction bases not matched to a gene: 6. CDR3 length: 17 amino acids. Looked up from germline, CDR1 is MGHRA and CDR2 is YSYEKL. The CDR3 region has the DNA TGCGCCAGCAGCCAAGAAGGGGGACTAGCGAATTACAATGAGCAGTTCTTC. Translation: CASSQEGGLANYNEQFF.

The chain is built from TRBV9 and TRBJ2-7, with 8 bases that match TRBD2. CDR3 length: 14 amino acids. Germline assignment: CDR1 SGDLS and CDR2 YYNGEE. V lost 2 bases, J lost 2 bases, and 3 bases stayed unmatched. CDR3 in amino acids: CASSVSGTTYEQYF. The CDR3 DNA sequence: TGTGCCAGCAGCGTTAGCGGGACAACCTACGAGCAGTACTTC.

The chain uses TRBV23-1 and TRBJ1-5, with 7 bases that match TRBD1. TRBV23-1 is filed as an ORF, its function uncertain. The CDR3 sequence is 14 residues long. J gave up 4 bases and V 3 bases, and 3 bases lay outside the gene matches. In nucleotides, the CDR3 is TGCGCCAGCAGTCAGGTACAGGGGAATCAGCCCCAGCATTTT. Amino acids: CASSQVQGNQPQHF.

Written as DNA, the CDR3 is TGTGCCAGCAGCATCAGACTGACAGGGGCGAACACCGGGGAGCTGTTTTTT. This gives the protein CASSIRLTGANTGELFF. The J gene is TRBJ2-2, the V gene TRBV9; TRBD1 matches at 8 bases. The CDR3 covers 17 residues. The germline V gene has CDR1 SGDLS and CDR2 YYNGEE. V dropped 4 bases and J dropped 0; count of bases not matched to a gene: 8.